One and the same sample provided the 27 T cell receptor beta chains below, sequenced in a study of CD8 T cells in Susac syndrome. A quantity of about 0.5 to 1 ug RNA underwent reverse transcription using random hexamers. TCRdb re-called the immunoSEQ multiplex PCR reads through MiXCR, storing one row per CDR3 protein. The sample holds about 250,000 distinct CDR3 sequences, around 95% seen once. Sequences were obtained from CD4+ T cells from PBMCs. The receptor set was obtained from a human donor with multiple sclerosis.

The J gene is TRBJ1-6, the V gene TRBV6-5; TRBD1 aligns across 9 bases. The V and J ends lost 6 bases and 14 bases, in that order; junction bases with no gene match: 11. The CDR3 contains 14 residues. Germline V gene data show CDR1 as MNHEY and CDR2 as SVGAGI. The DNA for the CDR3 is TGTGCCAGCAGCCGGGACAGGGTACTTGAGGCCCTCCACTTT. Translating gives CASSRDRVLEALHF.

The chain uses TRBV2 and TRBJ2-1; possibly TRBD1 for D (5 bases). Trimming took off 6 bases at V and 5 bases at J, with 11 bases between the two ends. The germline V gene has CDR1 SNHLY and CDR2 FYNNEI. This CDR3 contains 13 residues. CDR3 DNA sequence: TGTGCCAGCAGCGTTTTCAGGGACAATGAGCAGTTCTTC. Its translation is CASSVFRDNEQFF. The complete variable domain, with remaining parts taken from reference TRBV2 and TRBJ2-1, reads EPEVTQTPSHQVTQMGQEVILRCVPISNHLYFYWYRQILGQKVEFLVSFYNNEISEKSEIFDDQFSVERPDGSNFTLKIRSTKLEDSAMYFCASSVFRDNEQFFGPGTRLTVL.

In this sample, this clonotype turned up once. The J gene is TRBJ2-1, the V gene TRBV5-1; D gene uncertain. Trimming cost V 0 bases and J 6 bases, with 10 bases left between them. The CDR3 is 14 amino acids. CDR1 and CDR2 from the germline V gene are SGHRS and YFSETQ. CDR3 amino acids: CASSLDNPRNEQFF. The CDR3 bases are TGCGCCAGCAGCTTGGATAACCCACGCAATGAGCAGTTCTTC.

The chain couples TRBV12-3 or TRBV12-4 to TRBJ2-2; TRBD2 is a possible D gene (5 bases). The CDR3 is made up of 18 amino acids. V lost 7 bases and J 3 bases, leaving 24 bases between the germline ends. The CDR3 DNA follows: TGTGCCAGCACCACGCCCCATGGGTGGGAAGCGGACACCGGGGAGCTGTTTTTT. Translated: CASTTPHGWEADTGELFF.

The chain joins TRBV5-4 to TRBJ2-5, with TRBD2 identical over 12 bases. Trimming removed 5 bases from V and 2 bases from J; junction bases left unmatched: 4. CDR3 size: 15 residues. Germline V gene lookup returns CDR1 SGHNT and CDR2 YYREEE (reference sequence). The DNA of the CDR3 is TGTGCCAGCAGACTAGCGGGAGGATCACAAGAGACCCAGTACTTC. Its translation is CASRLAGGSQETQYF.

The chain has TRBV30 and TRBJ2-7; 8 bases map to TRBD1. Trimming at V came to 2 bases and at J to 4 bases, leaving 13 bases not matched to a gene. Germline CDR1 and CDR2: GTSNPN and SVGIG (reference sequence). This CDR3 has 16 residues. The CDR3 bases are TGTGCCTGGAGTCAGGGGTGGCCGGACAGGGCGTACGAGCAGTACGTC. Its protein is CAWSQGWPDRAYEQYV.

CDR3 amino acids: CASRPPGRQTDTQYF. CDR3 DNA: TGTGCCAGCAGGCCCCCCGGGCGTCAGACAGATACGCAGTATTTT. This sequence joins TRBV6-1 and TRBJ2-3; the D is unclear. Germline CDR1 MNHNS, CDR2 SASEGT. This CDR3 has 15 amino acids. Trimming removed 6 bases at V and 3 bases at J, with 16 bases between.

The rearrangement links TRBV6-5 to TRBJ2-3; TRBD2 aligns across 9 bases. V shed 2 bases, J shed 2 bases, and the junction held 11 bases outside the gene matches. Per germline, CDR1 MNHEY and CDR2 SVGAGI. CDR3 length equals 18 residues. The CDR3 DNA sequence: TGTGCCAGCAGTTACCCGCACCGCGGGGGGGAAGACACAGATACGCAGTATTTT. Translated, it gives CASSYPHRGGEDTDTQYF.

The CDR3 is CASSVEIASGNTIYF. CDR3 DNA: TGTGCCAGCAGCGTAGAGATTGCCTCTGGAAACACCATATATTTT. The genes are TRBV9 and TRBJ1-3; unclear D gene. The V and J ends lost 0 bases and 0 bases respectively, with 7 bases between them. The CDR3 length is 15 residues. Germline CDR1 reads SGDLS; CDR2 reads YYNGEE.

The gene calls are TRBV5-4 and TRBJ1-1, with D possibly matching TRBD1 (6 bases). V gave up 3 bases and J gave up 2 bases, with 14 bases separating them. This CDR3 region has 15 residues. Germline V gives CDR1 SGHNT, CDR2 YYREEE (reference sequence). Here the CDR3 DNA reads TGTGCCAGCAGCTGGTGGACAGACTCAAACACTGAAGCTTTCTTT. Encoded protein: CASSWWTDSNTEAFF.

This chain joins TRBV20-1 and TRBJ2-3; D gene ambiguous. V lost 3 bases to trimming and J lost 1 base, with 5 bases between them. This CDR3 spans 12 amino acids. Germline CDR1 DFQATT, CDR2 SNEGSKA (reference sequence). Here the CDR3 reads CSASTGTDTQYF. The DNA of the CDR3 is TGCAGTGCTAGTACAGGCACAGATACGCAGTATTTT.

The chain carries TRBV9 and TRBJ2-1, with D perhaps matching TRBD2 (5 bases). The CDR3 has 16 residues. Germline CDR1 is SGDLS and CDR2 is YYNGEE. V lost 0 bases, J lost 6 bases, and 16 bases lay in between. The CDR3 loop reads CASSVDNAQRVNEQFF. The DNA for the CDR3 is TGTGCCAGCAGCGTAGATAACGCTCAGAGGGTCAATGAGCAGTTCTTC.

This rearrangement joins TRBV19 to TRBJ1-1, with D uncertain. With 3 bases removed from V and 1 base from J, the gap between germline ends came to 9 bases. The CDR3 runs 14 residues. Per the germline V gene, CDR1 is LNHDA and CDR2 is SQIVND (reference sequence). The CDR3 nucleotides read TGTGCCAGTAGTATTCAGGAGGGGAACACTGAAGCTTTCTTT. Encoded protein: CASSIQEGNTEAFF.

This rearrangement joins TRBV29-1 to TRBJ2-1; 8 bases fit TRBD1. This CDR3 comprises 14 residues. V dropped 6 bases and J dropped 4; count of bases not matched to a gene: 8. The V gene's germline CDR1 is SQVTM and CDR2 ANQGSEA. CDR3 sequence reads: CSVRDRSIYNEQFF. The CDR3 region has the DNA TGCAGCGTGCGGGACAGGTCCATTTACAATGAGCAGTTCTTC.

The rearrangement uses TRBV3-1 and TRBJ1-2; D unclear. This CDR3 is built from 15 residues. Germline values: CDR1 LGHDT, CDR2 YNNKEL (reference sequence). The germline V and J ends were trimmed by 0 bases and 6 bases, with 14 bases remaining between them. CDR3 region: CASSQDDAGRNGYTF. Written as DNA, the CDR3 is TGTGCCAGCAGCCAAGATGACGCAGGACGAAATGGCTACACCTTC.

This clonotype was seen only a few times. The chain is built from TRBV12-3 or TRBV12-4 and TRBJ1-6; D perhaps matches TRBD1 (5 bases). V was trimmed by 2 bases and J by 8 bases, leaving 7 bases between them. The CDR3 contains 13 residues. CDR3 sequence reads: CASSLMGDSPLHF. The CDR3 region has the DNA TGTGCCAGCAGTTTAATGGGGGATTCACCCCTCCACTTT.

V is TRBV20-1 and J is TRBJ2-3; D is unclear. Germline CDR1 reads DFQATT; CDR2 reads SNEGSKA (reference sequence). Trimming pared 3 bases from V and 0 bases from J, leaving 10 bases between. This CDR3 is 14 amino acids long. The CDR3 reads CSASSDASTDTQYF. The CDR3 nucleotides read TGCAGTGCTAGTTCCGACGCTAGCACAGATACGCAGTATTTT.

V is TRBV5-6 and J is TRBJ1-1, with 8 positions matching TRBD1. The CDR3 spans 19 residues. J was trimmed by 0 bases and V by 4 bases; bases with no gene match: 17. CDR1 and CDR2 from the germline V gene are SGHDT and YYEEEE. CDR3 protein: CASSPRGRLPLKVNTEAFF. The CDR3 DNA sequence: TGTGCCAGCAGCCCCAGGGGGCGCTTGCCGCTTAAAGTGAACACTGAAGCTTTCTTT.

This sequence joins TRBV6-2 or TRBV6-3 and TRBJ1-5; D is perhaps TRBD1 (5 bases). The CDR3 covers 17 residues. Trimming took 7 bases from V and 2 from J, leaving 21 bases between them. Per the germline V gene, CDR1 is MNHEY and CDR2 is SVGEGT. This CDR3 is CASKRTGDLRGNQPQHF. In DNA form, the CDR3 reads TGTGCCAGCAAACGGACGGGGGACCTCCGTGGCAATCAGCCCCAGCATTTT.

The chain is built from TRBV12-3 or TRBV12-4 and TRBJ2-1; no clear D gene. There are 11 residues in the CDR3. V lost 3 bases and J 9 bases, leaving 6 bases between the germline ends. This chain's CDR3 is CASSFTSEQFF. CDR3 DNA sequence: TGTGCCAGCAGTTTTACGAGTGAGCAGTTCTTC.

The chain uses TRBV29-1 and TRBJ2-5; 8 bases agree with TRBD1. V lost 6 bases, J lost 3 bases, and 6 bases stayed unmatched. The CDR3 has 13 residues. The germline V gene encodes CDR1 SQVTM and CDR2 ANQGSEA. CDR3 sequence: CSVAGTGKETQYF. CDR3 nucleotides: TGCAGCGTAGCCGGGACAGGCAAAGAGACCCAGTACTTC.

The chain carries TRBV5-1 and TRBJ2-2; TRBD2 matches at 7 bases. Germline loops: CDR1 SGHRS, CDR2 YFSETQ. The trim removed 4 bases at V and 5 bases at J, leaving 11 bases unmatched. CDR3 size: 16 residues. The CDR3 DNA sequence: TGCGCCAGCAGCGAGGAGGGACTATGGGGGACCGGGGAGCTGTTTTTT. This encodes CASSEEGLWGTGELFF.

In nucleotides, the CDR3 is TGCAGTGCTAGAGGGAAAAGACAGGGTAATGAGCAGTTCTTC. This translates into CSARGKRQGNEQFF. This chain joins TRBV20-1 and TRBJ2-1; TRBD1 matches 7 bases. The CDR3 is made up of 14 amino acids. The germline gives CDR1 DFQATT, CDR2 SNEGSKA (reference sequence). J gave up 7 bases and V 1 base, and 7 bases lay outside the gene matches.

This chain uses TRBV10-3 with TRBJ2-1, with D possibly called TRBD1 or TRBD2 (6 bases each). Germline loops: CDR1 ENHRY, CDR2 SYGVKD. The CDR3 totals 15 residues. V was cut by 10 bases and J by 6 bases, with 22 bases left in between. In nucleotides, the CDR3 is TGTGCCAGCGGCCGGGGGCCCCTGGCGGGCAATGAGCAGTTCTTC. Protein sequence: CASGRGPLAGNEQFF.

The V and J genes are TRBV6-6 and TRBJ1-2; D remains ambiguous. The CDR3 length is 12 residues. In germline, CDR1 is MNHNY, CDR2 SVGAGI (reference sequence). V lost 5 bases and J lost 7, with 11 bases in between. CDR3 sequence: CASSGSPGGYTF. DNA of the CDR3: TGTGCCAGCAGTGGTAGTCCGGGTGGCTACACCTTC.

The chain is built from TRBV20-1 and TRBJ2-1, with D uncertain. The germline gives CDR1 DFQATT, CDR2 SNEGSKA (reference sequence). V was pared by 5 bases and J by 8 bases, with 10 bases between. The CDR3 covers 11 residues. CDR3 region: CSASVTDEQFF. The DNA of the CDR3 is TGCAGTGCTTCCGTTACGGATGAGCAGTTCTTC.

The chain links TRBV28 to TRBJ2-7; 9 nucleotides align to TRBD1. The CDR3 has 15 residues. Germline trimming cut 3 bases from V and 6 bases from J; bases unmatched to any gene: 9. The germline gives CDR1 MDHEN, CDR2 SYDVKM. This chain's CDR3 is CASSFRDRVSAEQYF. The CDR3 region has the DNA TGTGCCAGCAGTTTCCGGGACAGGGTTTCTGCCGAGCAGTACTTC.